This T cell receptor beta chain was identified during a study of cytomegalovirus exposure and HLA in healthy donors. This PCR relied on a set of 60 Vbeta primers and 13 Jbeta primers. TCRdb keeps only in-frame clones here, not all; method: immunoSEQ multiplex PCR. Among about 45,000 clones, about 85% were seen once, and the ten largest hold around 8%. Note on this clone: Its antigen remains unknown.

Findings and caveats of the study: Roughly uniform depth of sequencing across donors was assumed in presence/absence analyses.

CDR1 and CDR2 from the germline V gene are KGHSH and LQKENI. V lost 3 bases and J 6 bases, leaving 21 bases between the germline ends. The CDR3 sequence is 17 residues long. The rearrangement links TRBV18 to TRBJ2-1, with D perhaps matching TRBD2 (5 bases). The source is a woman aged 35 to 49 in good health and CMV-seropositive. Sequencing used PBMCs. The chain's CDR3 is CASSPRTVDFASNEQFF. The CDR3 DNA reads TGTGCCAGCTCACCCAGAACGGTGGACTTCGCCTCCAATGAGCAGTTCTTC.